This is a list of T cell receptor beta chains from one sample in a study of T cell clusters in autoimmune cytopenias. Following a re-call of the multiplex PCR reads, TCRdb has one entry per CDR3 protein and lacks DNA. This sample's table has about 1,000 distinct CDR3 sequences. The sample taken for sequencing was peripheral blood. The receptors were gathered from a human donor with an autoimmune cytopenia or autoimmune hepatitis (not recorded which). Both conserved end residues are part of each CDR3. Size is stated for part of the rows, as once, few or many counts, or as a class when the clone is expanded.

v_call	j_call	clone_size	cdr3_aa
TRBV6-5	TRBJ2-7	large	CASSPRQPPYEQYF
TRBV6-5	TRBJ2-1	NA	CASSYSGDDEQFF
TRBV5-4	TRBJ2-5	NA	CASSLADETQYF
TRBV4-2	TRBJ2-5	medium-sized	CASSQGTGKETQYF
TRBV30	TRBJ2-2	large	CAWTQGTSAGELFF
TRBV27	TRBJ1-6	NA	CASRASSYNSPLHF
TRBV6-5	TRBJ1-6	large	CASSYRSDSRSYNSPLHF
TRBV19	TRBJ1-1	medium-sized	CASSIGRQGKTEAFF
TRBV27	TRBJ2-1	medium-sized	CASRERAIYNEQFF
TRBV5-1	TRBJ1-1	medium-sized	CASSLTVVGSGAAEAFF
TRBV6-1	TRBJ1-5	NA	CASSDRFYSNQPQHF
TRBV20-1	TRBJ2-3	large	CSATPGAVTDTQYF
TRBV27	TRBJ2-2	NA	CASNLAGENTGELFF
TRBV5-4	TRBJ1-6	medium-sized	CASSAKKDNSPLHF
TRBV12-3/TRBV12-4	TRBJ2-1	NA	CASSSILGYEQFF
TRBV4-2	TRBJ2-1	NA	CASSQDNGGSYNEQFF
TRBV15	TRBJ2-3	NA	CATSRDRRGGDTQYF
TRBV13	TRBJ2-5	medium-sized	CASTPVGVQETQYF
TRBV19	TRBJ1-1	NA	CASASTGEAFF
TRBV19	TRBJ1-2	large	CASRQTPTYGYTF
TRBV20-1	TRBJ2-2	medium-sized	CSARGGRGLAGAAGELFF
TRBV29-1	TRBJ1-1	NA	CSVGGGRQGKAANTEAFF
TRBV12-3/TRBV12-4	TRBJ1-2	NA	CASTFSDRVDGYTF
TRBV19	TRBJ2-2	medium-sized	CASSRQGLNTGELFF
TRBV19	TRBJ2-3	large	CASSISPRTSTDTQYF
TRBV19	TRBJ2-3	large	CATQSLAGTDTQYF
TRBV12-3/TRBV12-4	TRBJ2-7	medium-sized	CASSPRYEQYF
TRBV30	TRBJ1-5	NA	CAWSVRGGNQPQHF
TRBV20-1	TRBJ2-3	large	CSASADGTDTQYF
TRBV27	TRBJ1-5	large	CASSWGQGLQPQHF
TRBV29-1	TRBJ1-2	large	CSVERSGGAGGYTF
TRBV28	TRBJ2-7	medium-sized	CASSVPPELAQYF
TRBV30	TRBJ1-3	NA	CAWSVLPDSGNTIYF
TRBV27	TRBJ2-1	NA	CASSFLAGQYNEQFF
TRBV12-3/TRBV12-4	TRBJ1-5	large	CASRGTENQPQHF